The text below deals with one T cell receptor (beta chain). Amplified regions were TCR beta CDR3 sequences from RNA transcripts. Researchers ran a first-round RT-PCR on the TCR CDR3 using the HTBI primer set. TCRdb used MiXCR to reprocess the multiplex PCR reads, holding one entry per CDR3 protein. The data contain over 500,000 distinct CDR3 sequences, roughly 15% of them seen just once; the ten biggest clones take up around 17%. Under 3 months was the duration of disease in ophthalmopathy patients, who also had a Clinical Activity Score of at least 3 and a NOSPECS grade of at least 4. This entry is derived from a study of T cells in Graves' hyperthyroidism and ophthalmopathy. The V end was cut by 4 bases, the J end by 5 bases, with 14 bases between. The germline CDR1 and CDR2 sequences are SGHDN and FVKESK. This CDR3 region has 15 residues.

The TCR originated in a young woman with Graves' ophthalmopathy. This chain links TRBV14 with TRBJ1-4, with D perhaps matching TRBD1 (6 bases). The sequenced material came from blood. In DNA, the CDR3 is TGTGCCAGCAGCCTCGAACAGGGCTTAAATGAAAAACTGTTTTTT. Translating gives CASSLEQGLNEKLFF.